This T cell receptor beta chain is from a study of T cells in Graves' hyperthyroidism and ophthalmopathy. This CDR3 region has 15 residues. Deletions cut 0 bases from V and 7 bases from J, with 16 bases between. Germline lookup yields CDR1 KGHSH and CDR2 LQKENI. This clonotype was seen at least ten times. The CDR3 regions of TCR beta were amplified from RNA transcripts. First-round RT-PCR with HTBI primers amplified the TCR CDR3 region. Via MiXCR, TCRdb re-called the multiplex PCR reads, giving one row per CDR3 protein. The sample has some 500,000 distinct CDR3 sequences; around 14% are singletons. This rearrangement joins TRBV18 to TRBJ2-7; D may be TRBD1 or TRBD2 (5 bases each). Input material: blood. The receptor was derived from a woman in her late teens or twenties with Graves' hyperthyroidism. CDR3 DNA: TGTGCCAGCTCACCACCGATTGGGGGACGGGGAGAGCAGTACTTC. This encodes CASSPPIGGRGEQYF.